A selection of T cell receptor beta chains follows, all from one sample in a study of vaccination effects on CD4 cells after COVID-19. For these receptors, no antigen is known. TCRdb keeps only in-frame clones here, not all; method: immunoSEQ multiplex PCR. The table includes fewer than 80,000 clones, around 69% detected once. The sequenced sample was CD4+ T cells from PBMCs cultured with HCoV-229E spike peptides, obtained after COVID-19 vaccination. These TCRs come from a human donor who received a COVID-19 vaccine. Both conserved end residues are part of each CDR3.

cdr3_aa: CASSPGSNVNIQYF; v_call: TRBV5-1
cdr3_aa: CASTLGPGTEAFF; v_call: TRBV6-5
cdr3_aa: CASSGALASEAFF; v_call: TRBV10-1
cdr3_aa: CASSQDRDRGRQYGYTF; v_call: TRBV3-1/TRBV3-2
cdr3_aa: CASSTQVEAFF; v_call: TRBV6-5
cdr3_aa: CASSPGDYGYTF; v_call: TRBV3-1/TRBV3-2
cdr3_aa: CASNGRTPGNTIYF; v_call: TRBV7-9
cdr3_aa: CASSYSGTSGGASDTQYF; v_call: TRBV18
cdr3_aa: CASSQGLQTTGAKNIQYF; v_call: TRBV4-1
cdr3_aa: CASSYTRGPGELFF; v_call: TRBV6-2/TRBV6-3
cdr3_aa: CASSSQGAPSYNEQFF; v_call: TRBV11-2
cdr3_aa: CASSSDELDNEQFF; v_call: TRBV7-8
cdr3_aa: CASSGRTYNSPLHF; v_call: TRBV28
cdr3_aa: CASSPPAQDRGLTGELFF; v_call: TRBV18
cdr3_aa: CASSQSGDSLLNYGYTF; v_call: TRBV16
cdr3_aa: CASSQDLAYSNQPQHF; v_call: TRBV4-3
cdr3_aa: CASREGVTGELFF; v_call: TRBV6-5
cdr3_aa: CASSLARTGGETQYF; v_call: TRBV7-2
cdr3_aa: CASSLGRGDEQFF; v_call: TRBV9
cdr3_aa: CASSRQGNTEAFF; v_call: TRBV18
cdr3_aa: CASSPPGQGLETQYF; v_call: TRBV18
cdr3_aa: CASSVWGKSTDTQYF; v_call: TRBV2
cdr3_aa: CASSQDPNSNQPQHF; v_call: TRBV3-1/TRBV3-2
cdr3_aa: CAISADRFNQPQHF; v_call: TRBV10-3
cdr3_aa: CASSPPNQPQHF; v_call: TRBV6-6
cdr3_aa: CASTPGQGFSPLHF; v_call: TRBV3-1/TRBV3-2
cdr3_aa: CATSDGAQETQYF; v_call: TRBV24-1
cdr3_aa: CASSQVDRDNNEQFF; v_call: TRBV4-3
cdr3_aa: CASSPQPTQGDGYTF; v_call: TRBV18
cdr3_aa: CASSKTGLADTQYF; v_call: TRBV19
cdr3_aa: CASRRTSGADTQYF; v_call: TRBV6-5
cdr3_aa: CATSREQMNTEAFF; v_call: TRBV15
cdr3_aa: CASSMERGNTIYF; v_call: TRBV19
cdr3_aa: CASSRGLAGAKNTGELFF; v_call: TRBV3-1/TRBV3-2
cdr3_aa: CASSLNQGGPGELFF; v_call: TRBV5-1
cdr3_aa: CASSSMVGTGEETQYF; v_call: TRBV7-2
cdr3_aa: CASSRANQPQHF; v_call: TRBV19
cdr3_aa: CAWRGRIEAFF; v_call: TRBV30
cdr3_aa: CASSQLPANQPQHF; v_call: TRBV6-5
cdr3_aa: CAIRDTGIRPQYF; v_call: TRBV6-6
cdr3_aa: CACRGLEAFF; v_call: TRBV28
cdr3_aa: CASSLGTGLSDEAFF; v_call: TRBV5-1
cdr3_aa: CATSDPGLYYGYTF; v_call: TRBV24-1
cdr3_aa: CASSTDGNTEAFF; v_call: TRBV21-1
cdr3_aa: CASSLVIGTRNEQFF; v_call: TRBV5-1
cdr3_aa: CASSTRPTSGGADTQYF; v_call: TRBV9
cdr3_aa: CASSFPARQETQYF; v_call: TRBV5-4
cdr3_aa: CASSEQGSTDTQYF; v_call: TRBV6-4
cdr3_aa: CASSLPGTGSNTEAFF; v_call: TRBV6-6
cdr3_aa: CASSDGQGASGNQPQHF; v_call: TRBV2
cdr3_aa: CASSRTLYGYTF; v_call: TRBV12-3/TRBV12-4
cdr3_aa: CASSFQTSGDGADTQYF; v_call: TRBV7-2
cdr3_aa: CASSEEGGRGETQYF; v_call: TRBV2
cdr3_aa: CASSPRRTANTEAFF; v_call: TRBV3-1/TRBV3-2
cdr3_aa: CASSIPGLEGEQFF; v_call: TRBV19
cdr3_aa: CASQGSGETQYF; v_call: TRBV19